Below, one T cell receptor (beta chain) is given with its context. No antigen is known for it. The assay was immunoSEQ multiplex PCR, and TCRdb's table has in-frame clones only and misses some. The sample includes over 90,000 clones, about 87% seen only once; the top ten take 20%. This sample is drawn from a study of T cell responses to AZD1222 COVID-19 vaccine. Study-wide context: Investigators merged groups given second doses at roughly 4 or roughly 12 weeks.

Study results and caveats: There were vaccine-associated CD4 TCRs across spike, dominant at 160-218 and 743-854. A mostly white British donor set with more females was recruited, and clonal diversity was possibly underestimated.

The CDR3 loop spans 15 amino acids. V lost 4 bases to trimming and J lost 3 bases; unmatched junction nucleotides: 7. Germline V gene sequence: CDR1 SGHVS, CDR2 FNYEAQ. The chain links TRBV7-6 to TRBJ1-1; TRBD1 aligns across 8 bases. This TCR was recovered from an adult in good health. The material sequenced was peripheral blood, taken on day 0 of AZD1222 vaccination. CDR3 in amino acids: CASSSGQGRDTEAFF. CDR3 bases: TGTGCCAGCAGCTCCGGACAGGGAAGGGACACTGAAGCTTTCTTT.